Below, 9 T cell receptor beta chains from the same sample are listed, as sequenced in a study of T cells after yellow fever vaccination. Each CDR3 protein is one row after TCRdb ran MiXCR on the 5' RACE reads. The sample has about 30,000 distinct CDR3 sequences; under 4.5% are singletons. The sequences come from CD8+ T cells sorted from PBMCs, collected 5 days after the yellow fever booster vaccination. The origin of the receptors is a man aged 30-40 years who received the YFV17D yellow fever vaccine.

There are many counts of this clonotype. This chain connects TRBV7-8 to TRBJ2-2; D gene ambiguous. CDR3 length: 14 residues. Looked up from germline, CDR1 is SGHVS and CDR2 is FQNEAQ. Deletions cut 5 bases from V and 0 bases from J, with 7 bases between. The CDR3 region is CASSPNTNTGELFF. The CDR3 DNA sequence: TGTGCCAGCAGCCCCAACACGAACACCGGGGAGCTGTTTTTT. Complete variable domain (other parts from reference TRBV7-8 and TRBJ2-2): GAGVSQSPRYKVAKRGQDVALRCDPISGHVSLFWYQQALGQGPEFLTYFQNEAQLDKSGLPSDRFFAERPEGSVSTLKIQRTQQEDSAVYLCASSPNTNTGELFFGEGSRLTVL.

This clonotype was detected ten times or more. V is TRBV20-1 and J is TRBJ2-1, with TRBD2 identical over 8 bases. Per the germline V gene, CDR1 is DFQATT and CDR2 is SNEGSKA (reference sequence). The CDR3 is made up of 13 amino acids. V lost 3 bases and J lost 4; bases outside the gene matches: 2. The CDR3 sequence is CSARSGSYNEQFF. As DNA, the CDR3 is TGCAGTGCTAGGAGCGGGAGTTACAATGAGCAGTTCTTC.

This clonotype occurred many times. The V gene is TRBV19, the J gene TRBJ2-6; D tentatively reads TRBD1 or TRBD2 (5 bases each). This CDR3 has 15 amino acids. Per germline, CDR1 LNHDA and CDR2 SQIVND (reference sequence). V lost 10 bases and J 0 bases, leaving 13 bases between the germline ends. The CDR3 sequence: CATGTASSGANVLTF. CDR3 DNA sequence: TGTGCCACTGGGACGGCTAGCTCTGGGGCCAACGTCCTGACTTTC.

In this sample, this clonotype turned up many times. The V gene is TRBV25-1, the J gene TRBJ1-3, with D possibly matching TRBD1 (5 bases). This CDR3 region has 16 residues. CDR1 is MGHDK and CDR2 is SYGVNS in the germline V gene. V was shortened by 4 bases and J by 0 bases, with 13 bases between the two germline ends. The DNA for the CDR3 is TGTGCCAGCAGTGGGCCGGGGGGGAGCTCTGGAAACACCATATATTTT. This gives the protein CASSGPGGSSGNTIYF.

In this sample, this clonotype turned up many times. The V and J genes are TRBV18 and TRBJ2-1, with TRBD2 matching over 10 bases. The ends lost 3 bases at V and 4 bases at J; junction bases unmatched: 3. Per the germline V gene, CDR1 is KGHSH and CDR2 is LQKENI. CDR3 size: 15 residues. The CDR3 region is CASSPRTSGYNEQFF. In nucleotides, the CDR3 is TGTGCCAGCTCACCCCGGACTAGCGGTTACAATGAGCAGTTCTTC.

This clonotype occurred many times. The chain employs TRBV19 and TRBJ1-2; tentatively, D is TRBD1 (6 bases). In germline, CDR1 is LNHDA, CDR2 SQIVND (reference sequence). The germline V and J ends were trimmed by 7 bases and 1 base, with 16 bases remaining between them. The length of the CDR3 is 15 residues. The CDR3 is CASMGRGHVNYGYTF. Written as DNA, the CDR3 is TGTGCCAGTATGGGCAGGGGACATGTTAACTATGGCTACACCTTC.

This clonotype was counted at least ten times. The chain carries TRBV20-1 and TRBJ1-4; D is possibly TRBD1 (5 bases). CDR1 and CDR2 from the germline V gene are DFQATT and SNEGSKA (reference sequence). The CDR3 has 13 residues. V was pared by 6 bases and J by 5 bases, with 13 bases between. CDR3 loop: CSADGTLNEKLFF. In DNA, the CDR3 is TGCAGTGCCGACGGGACTTTAAATGAAAAACTGTTTTTT.

There are many counts of this clonotype. This chain uses TRBV3-1 with TRBJ2-5, with D tentatively TRBD1 (5 bases). The CDR3 spans 15 residues. Trimming took off 3 bases at V and 1 base at J, with 12 bases between the two ends. Germline values: CDR1 LGHDT, CDR2 YNNKEL (reference sequence). CDR3 amino acids: CASSQLPGFQETQYF. The CDR3 DNA is TGTGCCAGCAGCCAGTTACCAGGGTTCCAAGAGACCCAGTACTTC.

This clonotype was seen repeatedly, ten times or more. The rearrangement links TRBV24-1 to TRBJ2-1, with D perhaps being TRBD1 or TRBD2 (6 bases each). The V end lost 4 bases, the J end lost 4 bases, and 22 bases lay between the germline ends. The CDR3 runs 18 residues. The germline gives CDR1 KGHDR, CDR2 SFDVKD. Written as DNA, the CDR3 is TGTGCCACCAGTGACCAAGGGGGGAACAGAAGGCCATACAATGAGCAGTTCTTC. It specifies CATSDQGGNRRPYNEQFF.